Sequencing of this T cell receptor beta chain was carried out in a study of a mutant IDH1 vaccine in newly diagnosed glioma. For the study at large: Most patients had radiochemotherapy with temozolomide before enrollment; others had one alone. Findings of the study overall: The vaccine induced immune responses, and these occurred in over 90% of patients.

As for this clone: Its specificity is not known.

Between the trimmed V and J ends, which lost 1 base and 8 bases, there was a span of 8 bases. CDR1 is DFQATT, CDR2 SNEGSKA, per germline (reference sequence). CDR3 length equals 11 residues. TCRdb keeps only in-frame clones here, not all; method: immunoSEQ multiplex PCR. The sample records over 55,000 clones, roughly 82% being singletons. Sample time point: week 5, during vaccination. Vaccinated patients received 300 ug of mutant IDH1 20-mer peptide per dose, with topical imiquimod. The donors had new WHO grade 3 or 4 astrocytomas; these were IDH1-mutant and ATRX-lost. This clonotype was sampled from a woman between 18 and 30 years old with glioma. Some clones in this sample may be carry-over from other donors' samples. Specimen: PBMCs, collected from a glioma patient whose treatment included an IDH1 peptide vaccine. V is TRBV20-1 and J is TRBJ1-2, with D hard to call. The CDR3 reads CSARVRRGYTF. The DNA for the CDR3 is TGCAGTGCTAGAGTCCGTCGGGGCTACACCTTC.